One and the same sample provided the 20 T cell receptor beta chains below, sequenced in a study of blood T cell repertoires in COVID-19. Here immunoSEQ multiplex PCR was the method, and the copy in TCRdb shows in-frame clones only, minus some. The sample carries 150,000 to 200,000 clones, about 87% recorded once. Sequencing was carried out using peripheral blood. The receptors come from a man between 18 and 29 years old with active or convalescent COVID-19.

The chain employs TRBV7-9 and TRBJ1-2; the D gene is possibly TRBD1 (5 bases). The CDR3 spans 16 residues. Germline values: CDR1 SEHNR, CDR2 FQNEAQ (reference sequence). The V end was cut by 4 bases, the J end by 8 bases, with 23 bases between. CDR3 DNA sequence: TGTGCCAGCAGCTCGTCGACAGACTCACCAAGTAGGGGCTACACCTTC. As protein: CASSSSTDSPSRGYTF.

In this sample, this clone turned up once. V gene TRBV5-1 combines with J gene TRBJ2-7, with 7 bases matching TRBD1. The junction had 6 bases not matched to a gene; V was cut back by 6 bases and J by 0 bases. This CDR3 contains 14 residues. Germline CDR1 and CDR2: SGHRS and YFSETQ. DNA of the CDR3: TGCGCCAGCAAGCTACAGGGGTCCTCCTACGAGCAGTACGTC. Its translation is CASKLQGSSYEQYV.

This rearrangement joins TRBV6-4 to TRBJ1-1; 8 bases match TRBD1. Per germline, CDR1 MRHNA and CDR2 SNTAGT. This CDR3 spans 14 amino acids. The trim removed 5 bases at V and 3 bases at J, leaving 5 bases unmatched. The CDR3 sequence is CASSKDREYTEAFF. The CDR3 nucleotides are TGTGCCAGCAGTAAGGACAGGGAGTACACTGAAGCTTTCTTT.

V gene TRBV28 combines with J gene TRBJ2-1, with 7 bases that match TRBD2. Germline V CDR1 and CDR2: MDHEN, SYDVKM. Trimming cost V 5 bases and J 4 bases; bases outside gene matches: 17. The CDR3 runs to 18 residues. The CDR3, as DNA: TGTGCCAGCAGTACAAAAGCCTACCTAGCGGCCCTATACAATGAGCAGTTCTTC. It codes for CASSTKAYLAALYNEQFF.

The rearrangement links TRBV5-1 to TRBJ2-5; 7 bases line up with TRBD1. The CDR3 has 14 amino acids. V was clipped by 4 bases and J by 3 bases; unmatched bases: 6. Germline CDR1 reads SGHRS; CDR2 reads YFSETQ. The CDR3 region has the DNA TGCGCCAGCAGCCTCGGGACAGTAGAAGAGACCCAGTACTTC. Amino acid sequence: CASSLGTVEETQYF.

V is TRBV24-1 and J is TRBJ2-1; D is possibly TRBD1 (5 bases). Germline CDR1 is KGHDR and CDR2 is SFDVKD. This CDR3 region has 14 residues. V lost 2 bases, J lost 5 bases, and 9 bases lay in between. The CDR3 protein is CATSDSWGHNEQFF. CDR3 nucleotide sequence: TGTGCCACCAGTGATTCATGGGGCCACAATGAGCAGTTCTTC.

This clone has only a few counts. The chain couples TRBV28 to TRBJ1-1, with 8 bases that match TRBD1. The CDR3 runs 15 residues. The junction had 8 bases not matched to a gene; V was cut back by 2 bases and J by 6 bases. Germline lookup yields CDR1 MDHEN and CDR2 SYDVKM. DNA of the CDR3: TGTGCCAGCAGTTTAAGGGACAGGCCGATAGCTGAAGCTTTCTTT. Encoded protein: CASSLRDRPIAEAFF.

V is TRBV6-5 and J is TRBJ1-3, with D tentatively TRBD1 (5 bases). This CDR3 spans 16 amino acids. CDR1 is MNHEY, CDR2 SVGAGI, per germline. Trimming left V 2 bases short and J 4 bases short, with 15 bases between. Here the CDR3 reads CASSYGGAISGNTIYF. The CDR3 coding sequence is TGTGCCAGCAGTTACGGAGGGGCCATTTCAGGAAACACCATATATTTT.

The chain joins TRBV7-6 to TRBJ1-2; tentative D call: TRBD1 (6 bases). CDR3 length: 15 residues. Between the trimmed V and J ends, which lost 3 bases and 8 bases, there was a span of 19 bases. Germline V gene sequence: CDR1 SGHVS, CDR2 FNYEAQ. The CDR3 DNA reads TGTGCCAGCAGCTTTGGGACACCTGATTCCGGCGGCTACACCTTC. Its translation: CASSFGTPDSGGYTF.

The CDR3 reads CASSRRGEGYTF. CDR3 DNA sequence: TGTGCCAGCAGCCGCAGGGGGGAAGGCTACACCTTC. The rearrangement joins TRBV27 to TRBJ1-2; TRBD1 aligns across 7 bases. Trimming at V came to 6 bases and at J to 8 bases, leaving 6 bases not matched to a gene. The V gene's germline CDR1 is MNHEY and CDR2 SMNVEV (reference sequence). CDR3 size: 12 residues.

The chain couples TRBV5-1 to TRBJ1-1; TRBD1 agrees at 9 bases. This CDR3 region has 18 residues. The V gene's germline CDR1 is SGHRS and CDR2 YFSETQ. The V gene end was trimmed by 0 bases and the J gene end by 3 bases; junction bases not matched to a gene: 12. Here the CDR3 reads CASSLAGQGIVEDTEAFF. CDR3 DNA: TGCGCCAGCAGCTTGGCCGGACAGGGGATAGTAGAGGACACTGAAGCTTTCTTT.

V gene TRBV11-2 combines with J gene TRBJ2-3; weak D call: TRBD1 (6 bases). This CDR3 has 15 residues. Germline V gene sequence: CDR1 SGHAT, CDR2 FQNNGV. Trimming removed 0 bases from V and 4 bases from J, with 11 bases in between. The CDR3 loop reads CASSLDSRGADTQYF. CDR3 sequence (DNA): TGTGCCAGCAGCTTAGATTCCAGGGGCGCAGATACGCAGTATTTT.

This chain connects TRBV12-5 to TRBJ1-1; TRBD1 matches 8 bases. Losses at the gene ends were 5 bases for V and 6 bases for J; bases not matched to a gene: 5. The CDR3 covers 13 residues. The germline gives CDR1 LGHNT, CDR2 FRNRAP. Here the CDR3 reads CASGETGEAEAFF. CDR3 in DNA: TGTGCTAGTGGTGAGACAGGGGAGGCTGAAGCTTTCTTT.

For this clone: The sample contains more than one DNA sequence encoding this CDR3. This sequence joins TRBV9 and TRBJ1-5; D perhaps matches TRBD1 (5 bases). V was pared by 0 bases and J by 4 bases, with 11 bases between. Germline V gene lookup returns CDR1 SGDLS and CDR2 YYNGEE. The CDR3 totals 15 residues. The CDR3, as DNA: TGTGCCAGCAGCGTAGGGCAGGGCACTAATCAGCCCCAGCATTTT. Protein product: CASSVGQGTNQPQHF.

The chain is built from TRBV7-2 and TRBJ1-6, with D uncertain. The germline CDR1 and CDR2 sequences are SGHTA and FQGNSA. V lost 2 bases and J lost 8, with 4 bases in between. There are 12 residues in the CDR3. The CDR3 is CASSLTHSPLHF. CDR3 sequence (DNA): TGTGCCAGCAGCTTAACTCATTCACCCCTCCACTTT.

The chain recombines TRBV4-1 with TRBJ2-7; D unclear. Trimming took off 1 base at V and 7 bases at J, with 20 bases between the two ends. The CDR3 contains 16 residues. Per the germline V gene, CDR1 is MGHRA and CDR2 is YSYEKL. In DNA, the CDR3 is TGCGCCAGCAGCCAAGGCTCAAGTCCTAGTGTGTGGGAGCAGTACTTC. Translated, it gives CASSQGSSPSVWEQYF.

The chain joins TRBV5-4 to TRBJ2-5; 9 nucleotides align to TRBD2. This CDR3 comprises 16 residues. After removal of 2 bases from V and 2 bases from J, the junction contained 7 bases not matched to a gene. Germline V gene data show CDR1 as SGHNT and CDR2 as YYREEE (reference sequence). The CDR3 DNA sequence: TGTGCCAGCAGCTTCGGTAGCGGGAGCCTTCAAGAGACCCAGTACTTC. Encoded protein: CASSFGSGSLQETQYF.

The CDR3 spells CASSQGVGAFNGYTF. The CDR3 coding sequence is TGTGCCAGCAGCCAAGGAGTCGGAGCCTTCAATGGCTACACCTTC. The V gene is TRBV7-3, the J gene TRBJ1-2; D is uncertain. The length of the CDR3 is 15 residues. V dropped 5 bases and J dropped 6 bases, with 19 bases sitting between them. Germline-derived CDR1 and CDR2 are SGHTA and FQGTGA.

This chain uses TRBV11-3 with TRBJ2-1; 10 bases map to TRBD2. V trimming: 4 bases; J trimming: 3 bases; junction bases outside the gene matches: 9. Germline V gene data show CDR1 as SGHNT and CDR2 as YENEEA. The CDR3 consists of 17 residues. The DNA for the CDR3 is TGTGCCAGCAGCTCCCTTGGTAGCGGGAGGTTCTACAATGAGCAGTTCTTC. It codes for CASSSLGSGRFYNEQFF.

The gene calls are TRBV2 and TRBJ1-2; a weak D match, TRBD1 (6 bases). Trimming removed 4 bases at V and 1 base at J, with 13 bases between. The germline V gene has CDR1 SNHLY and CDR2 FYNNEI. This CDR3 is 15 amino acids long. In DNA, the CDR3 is TGTGCCAGCAGTGGGACCTCAGGGGTTAACTATGGCTACACCTTC. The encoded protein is CASSGTSGVNYGYTF.